This TCR beta chain was obtained from a study of T cell responses to AZD1222 COVID-19 vaccine. Measured with immunoSEQ multiplex PCR; TCRdb has only the in-frame clones, and not every one. The sample gives 250,000 to 300,000 clones, 94% of which show up once; around 0.6% is in the top ten. This sample comprised peripheral blood, obtained 28 days after the second AZD1222 dose. This TCR came from an adult who received the AZD1222 COVID-19 vaccine.

Written as DNA, the CDR3 is TGTGCCAGCAGCTTGGGATCGTCGGGAGCAGTAGATACGCAGTATTTT. Translating gives CASSLGSSGAVDTQYF. V usage is TRBV5-4 and J usage is TRBJ2-3; D perhaps matches TRBD2 (6 bases). Trimming took off 0 bases at V and 5 bases at J, with 16 bases between the two ends. Germline V gene data show CDR1 as SGHNT and CDR2 as YYREEE (reference sequence). This CDR3 contains 16 residues.